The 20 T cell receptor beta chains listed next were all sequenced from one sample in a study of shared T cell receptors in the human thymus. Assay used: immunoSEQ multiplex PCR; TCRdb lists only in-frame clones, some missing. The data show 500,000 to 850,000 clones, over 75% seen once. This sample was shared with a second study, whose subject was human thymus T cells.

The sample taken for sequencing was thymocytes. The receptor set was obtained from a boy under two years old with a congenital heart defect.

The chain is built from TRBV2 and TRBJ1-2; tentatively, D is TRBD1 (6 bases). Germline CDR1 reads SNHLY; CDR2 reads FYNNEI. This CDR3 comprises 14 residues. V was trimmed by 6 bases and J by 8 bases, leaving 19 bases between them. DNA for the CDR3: TGTGCCAGCAGAACCCGGACAGCCGACTCAGGCTACACCTTC. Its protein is CASRTRTADSGYTF.

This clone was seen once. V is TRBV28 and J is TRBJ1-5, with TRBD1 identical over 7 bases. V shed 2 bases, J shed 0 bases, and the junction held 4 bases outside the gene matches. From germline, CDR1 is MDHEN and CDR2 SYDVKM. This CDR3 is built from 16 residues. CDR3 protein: CASSLRTGDSNQPQHF. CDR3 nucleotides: TGTGCCAGCAGTTTAAGGACAGGAGATAGCAATCAGCCCCAGCATTTT.

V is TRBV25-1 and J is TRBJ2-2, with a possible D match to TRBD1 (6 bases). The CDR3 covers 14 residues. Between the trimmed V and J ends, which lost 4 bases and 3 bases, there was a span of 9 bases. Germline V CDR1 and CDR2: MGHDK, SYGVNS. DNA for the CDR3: TGTGCCAGCAGTGGCCACAGGGACACCGGGGAGCTGTTTTTT. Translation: CASSGHRDTGELFF.

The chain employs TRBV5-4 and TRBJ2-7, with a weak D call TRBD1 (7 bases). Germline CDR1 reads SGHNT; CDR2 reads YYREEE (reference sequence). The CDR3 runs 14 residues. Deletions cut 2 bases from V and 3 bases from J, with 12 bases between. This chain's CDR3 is CASSFQGGDYEQYF. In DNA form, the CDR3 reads TGTGCCAGCAGCTTTCAGGGGGGAGACTACGAGCAGTACTTC.

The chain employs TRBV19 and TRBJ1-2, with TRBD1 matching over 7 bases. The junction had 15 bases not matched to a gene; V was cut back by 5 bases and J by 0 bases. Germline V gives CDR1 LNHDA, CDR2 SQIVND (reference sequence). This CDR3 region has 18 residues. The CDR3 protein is CASSPPVCTGEANYGYTF. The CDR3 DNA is TGTGCCAGTAGTCCCCCGGTTTGTACAGGGGAAGCTAACTATGGCTACACCTTC.

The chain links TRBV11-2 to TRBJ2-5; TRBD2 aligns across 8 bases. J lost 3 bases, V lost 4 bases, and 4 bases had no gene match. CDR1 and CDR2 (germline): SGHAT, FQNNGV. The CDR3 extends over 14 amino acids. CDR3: CASSSRRGEETQYF. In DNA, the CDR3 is TGTGCCAGCAGCTCAAGGCGGGGGGAAGAGACCCAGTACTTC.

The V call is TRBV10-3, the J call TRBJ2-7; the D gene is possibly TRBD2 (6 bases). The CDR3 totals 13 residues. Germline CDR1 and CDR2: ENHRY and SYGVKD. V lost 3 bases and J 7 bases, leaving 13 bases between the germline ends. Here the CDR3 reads CAISDGGTGEQYF. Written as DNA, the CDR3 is TGTGCCATCAGTGATGGCGGGACTGGGGAGCAGTACTTC.

CDR3 in DNA: TGTGCCAGCAGTCCCTCCCGGGGGTGCCTCTATGAGCAGTTCTTC. Translated, it gives CASSPSRGCLYEQFF. This chain uses TRBV2 with TRBJ2-1; maybe TRBD2 (6 bases). V was cut by 5 bases and J by 8 bases, with 19 bases left in between. This CDR3 comprises 15 residues. The V gene's germline CDR1 is SNHLY and CDR2 FYNNEI.

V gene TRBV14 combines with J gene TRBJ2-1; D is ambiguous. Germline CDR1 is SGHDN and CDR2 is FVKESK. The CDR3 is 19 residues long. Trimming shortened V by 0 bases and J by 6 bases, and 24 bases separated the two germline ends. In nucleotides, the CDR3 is TGTGCCAGCAGCCAAGATAGCAGTAGGCGGCCCAGTAGTATCAATGAGCAGTTCTTC. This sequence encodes CASSQDSSRRPSSINEQFF.

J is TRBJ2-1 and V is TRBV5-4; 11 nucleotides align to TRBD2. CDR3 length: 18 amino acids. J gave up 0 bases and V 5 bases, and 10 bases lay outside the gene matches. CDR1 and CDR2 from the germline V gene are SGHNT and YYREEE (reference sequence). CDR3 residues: CASRVLAGESRSYNEQFF. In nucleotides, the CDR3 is TGTGCCAGCAGGGTACTAGCGGGAGAAAGCCGCTCCTACAATGAGCAGTTCTTC.

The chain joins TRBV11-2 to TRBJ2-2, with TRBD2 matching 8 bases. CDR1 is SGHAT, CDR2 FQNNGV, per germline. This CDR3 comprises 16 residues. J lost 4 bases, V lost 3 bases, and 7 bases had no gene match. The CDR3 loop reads CASSFTGTSFTGELFF. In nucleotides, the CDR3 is TGTGCCAGCAGCTTCACCGGGACTAGTTTCACCGGGGAGCTGTTTTTT.

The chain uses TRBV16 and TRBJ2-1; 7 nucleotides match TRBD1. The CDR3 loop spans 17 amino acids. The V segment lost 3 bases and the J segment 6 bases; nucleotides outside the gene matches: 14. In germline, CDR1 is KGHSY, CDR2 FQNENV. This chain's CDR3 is CASSHLINRGNGNEQFF. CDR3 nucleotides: TGTGCCAGCAGCCACCTAATTAACAGGGGAAACGGCAATGAGCAGTTCTTC.

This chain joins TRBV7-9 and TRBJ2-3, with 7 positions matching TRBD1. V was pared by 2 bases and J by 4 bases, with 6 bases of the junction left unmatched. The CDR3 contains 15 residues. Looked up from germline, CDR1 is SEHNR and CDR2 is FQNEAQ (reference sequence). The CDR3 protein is CASSLLDRAPDTQYF. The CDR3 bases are TGTGCCAGCAGCTTACTCGACAGGGCGCCAGATACGCAGTATTTT.

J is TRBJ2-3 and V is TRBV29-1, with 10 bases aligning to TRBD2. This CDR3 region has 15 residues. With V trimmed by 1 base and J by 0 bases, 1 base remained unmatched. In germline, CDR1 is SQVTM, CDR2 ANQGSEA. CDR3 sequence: CSVEGSGRSTDTQYF. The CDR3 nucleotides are TGCAGCGTTGAAGGTAGCGGGAGGAGCACAGATACGCAGTATTTT.

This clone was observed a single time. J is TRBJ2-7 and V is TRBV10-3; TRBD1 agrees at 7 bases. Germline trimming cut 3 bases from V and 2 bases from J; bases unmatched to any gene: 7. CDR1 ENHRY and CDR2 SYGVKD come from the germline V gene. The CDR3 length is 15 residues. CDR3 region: CAISEPGTAAYEQYF. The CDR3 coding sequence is TGTGCCATCAGTGAACCCGGGACAGCTGCCTACGAGCAGTACTTC.

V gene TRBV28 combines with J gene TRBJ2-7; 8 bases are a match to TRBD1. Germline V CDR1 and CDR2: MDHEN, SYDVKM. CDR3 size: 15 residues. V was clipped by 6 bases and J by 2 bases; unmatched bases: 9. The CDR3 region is CASSPSGTGAYEQYF. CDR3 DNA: TGTGCCAGCAGCCCATCCGGGACAGGCGCCTACGAGCAGTACTTC. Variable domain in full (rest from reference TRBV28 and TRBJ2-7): DVKVTQSSRYLVKRTGEKVFLECVQDMDHENMFWYRQDPGLGLRLIYFSYDVKMKEKGDIPEGYSVSREKKERFSLILESASTNQTSMYLCASSPSGTGAYEQYFGPGTRLTVT.

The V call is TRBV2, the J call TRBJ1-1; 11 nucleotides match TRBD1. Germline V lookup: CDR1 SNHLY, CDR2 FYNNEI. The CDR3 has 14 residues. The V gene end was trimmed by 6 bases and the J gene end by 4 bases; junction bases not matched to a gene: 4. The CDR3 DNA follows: TGTGCCAGCAGCCCCGGGACAGGGGGCACTGAAGCTTTCTTT. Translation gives CASSPGTGGTEAFF.

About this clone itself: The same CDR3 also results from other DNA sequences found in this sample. The CDR3 loop is CSARDRYGYTF. The CDR3 coding sequence is TGCAGTGCTAGAGATCGTTATGGCTACACCTTC. The chain couples TRBV20-1 to TRBJ1-2; D remains ambiguous. The V and J ends lost 0 bases and 5 bases respectively, with 4 bases between them. The length of the CDR3 is 11 residues. Germline-derived CDR1 and CDR2 are DFQATT and SNEGSKA (reference sequence).

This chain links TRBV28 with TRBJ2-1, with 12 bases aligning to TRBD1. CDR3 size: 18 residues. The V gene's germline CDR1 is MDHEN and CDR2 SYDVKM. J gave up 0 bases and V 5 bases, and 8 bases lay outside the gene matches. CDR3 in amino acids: CASSPGTGGPVSYNEQFF. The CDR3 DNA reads TGTGCCAGCAGTCCTGGGACAGGGGGCCCTGTCTCCTACAATGAGCAGTTCTTC.

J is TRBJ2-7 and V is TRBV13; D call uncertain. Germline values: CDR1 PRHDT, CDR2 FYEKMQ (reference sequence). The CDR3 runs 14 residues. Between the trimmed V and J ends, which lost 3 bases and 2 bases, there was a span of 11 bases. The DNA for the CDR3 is TGTGCCAGCAGCTTGTTTAGCTCTACCTACGAGCAGTACTTC. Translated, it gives CASSLFSSTYEQYF.